The rows below give T cell receptor beta chains drawn from one sample of a study of CD8+CD57+ T cells in acquired aplastic anemia. TCRdb redid the calling of the reads with MiXCR, one entry per CDR3 protein. The sample includes around 140,000 distinct CDR3 sequences, around two fifths of them seen just once. The sequenced material came from sorted CD4+, CD8+, or CD8+CD57+ T cells (not recorded which) from PBMCs. These TCRs come from a human donor in good health, serving as a control. Each CDR3 is given without its conserved first and last residue. The order of the fields is D gene, J gene, V gene, CDR3 length, CDR3 protein. The D gene is left open where the match is weak.

.	TRBJ1-1	TRBV7-9	12	ASSLRSGDTEAF
.	TRBJ1-2	TRBV10-3	10	AIGGTPDGYT
.	TRBJ2-7	TRBV7-8	12	ASSPRDGAYEQY
.	TRBJ1-6	TRBV2	12	ASRGPDGISPLH
TRBD1	TRBJ2-1	TRBV24-1	13	ATSDTGQGDNEQF
TRBD1	TRBJ1-2	TRBV7-4	14	ASSYTFGQGIYGYT
.	TRBJ1-5	TRBV27	14	ASSARRPGSNQPQH
.	TRBJ2-2	TRBV6-1	12	ASSFARQTGELF
.	TRBJ1-1	TRBV19	12	ASSIGGGGTEAF
TRBD1	TRBJ1-4	TRBV5-4	12	ASSSDRLAEKLF
TRBD2	TRBJ2-1	TRBV11-3	11	ASSTRLANEQF
.	TRBJ2-7	TRBV20-1	14	SASPKRAGPLTEQY
TRBD1	TRBJ1-6	TRBV10-3	13	AIRAGTGVGSPLH
TRBD1	TRBJ1-1	TRBV19	13	ASSRDRGMNTEAF
.	TRBJ1-4	TRBV2	13	ASSPGDSGNEKLF
.	TRBJ1-1	TRBV20-1	10	SASTQGTEAF
TRBD1	TRBJ2-1	TRBV12-3/TRBV12-4	13	ASTWTGDLLDEQF
TRBD1	TRBJ2-1	TRBV6-1	13	ASSEGTGGYNEQF
TRBD2	TRBJ2-2	TRBV10-3	11	AISVAGGGELF
TRBD1	TRBJ2-6	TRBV15	16	ATSRTVDRARGANVLT
TRBD1	TRBJ2-7	TRBV19	13	ASMGTGTGLNEQY
TRBD2	TRBJ2-1	TRBV11-3	12	ASVRGRGYNEQF
.	TRBJ2-1	TRBV7-2	11	ASSPSSYNEQF
.	TRBJ1-5	TRBV5-1	12	ASSLVPSNQPQH
TRBD2	TRBJ2-1	TRBV20-1	17	SARRSHLLAGGSYNEQF
TRBD2	TRBJ2-7	TRBV10-3	14	AISESPSSGRYEQY
.	TRBJ2-1	TRBV4-1	14	ASSQQAGLGPDEQF
.	TRBJ1-2	TRBV7-2	10	ASSWGGDGYT
.	TRBJ2-3	TRBV5-1	13	ASSLEGGCTDTQY
TRBD1	TRBJ1-2	TRBV5-8	11	ASSFGQGAGYT
.	TRBJ1-2	TRBV20-1	11	SARDNSNYGYT
.	TRBJ2-7	TRBV19	11	ASSISRAYEQY
.	TRBJ1-5	TRBV7-2	13	ASSFRSGVSQPQH
.	TRBJ1-1	TRBV12-3/TRBV12-4	13	ASSFSQGPYTEAF
TRBD1	TRBJ2-4	TRBV19	14	ASSILWDRLRGIQY
.	TRBJ2-2	TRBV20-1	15	SASRPSGLSNTGELF
.	TRBJ1-2	TRBV20-1	11	SAREIFNYGYT
.	TRBJ2-7	TRBV14	10	ASSQGGIEQY
TRBD1	TRBJ2-4	TRBV2	11	ASSLDREASQY
.	TRBJ1-1	TRBV12-3/TRBV12-4	12	ASSLPTGNTEAF
.	TRBJ1-2	TRBV11-2	13	ASSLDLFGVYGYT
.	TRBJ1-1	TRBV20-1	11	SARDSKNTEAF
TRBD1	TRBJ1-2	TRBV2	15	ASSQDLQGGSSYGYT
.	TRBJ1-6	TRBV7-9	11	ASSSISGSPLH